These 27 T cell receptor beta chains were sequenced from one sample in a study of Graves' ophthalmopathy and Graves' hyperthyroidism. The authors amplified TCR beta CDR3 regions from RNA transcripts. Scientists carried out first-round RT-PCR using HTBI primers and then a second-round multiplex PCR. TCRdb analysed the multiplex PCR reads with MiXCR anew, one entry per CDR3 protein. The table has a few hundred thousand distinct CDR3 sequences, roughly 40% seen once. Sample: peripheral blood or thyroid tissue (not recorded which). The receptors were gathered from an adult man with Graves' hyperthyroidism.

The chain is built from TRBV20-1 and TRBJ2-5; 11 positions match TRBD1. Germline CDR1 and CDR2: DFQATT and SNEGSKA (reference sequence). With V trimmed by 0 bases and J by 5 bases, 11 bases remained unmatched. The CDR3 totals 17 residues. The CDR3 loop reads CSARDKGTGGWHETQYF. Here the CDR3 DNA reads TGCAGTGCTAGAGATAAGGGGACAGGGGGGTGGCACGAGACCCAGTACTTC.

Many counts were recorded for this clonotype. The chain links TRBV6-2 or TRBV6-3 to TRBJ2-5; 11 nucleotides match TRBD2. Per the germline V gene, CDR1 is MNHEY and CDR2 is SVGEGT. The CDR3 covers 15 residues. Trimming at V came to 2 bases and at J to 5 bases, leaving 4 bases not matched to a gene. This chain's CDR3 is CASSYTGTSGETQYF. In nucleotides, the CDR3 is TGTGCCAGCAGTTACACCGGGACTAGCGGCGAGACCCAGTACTTC.

This clonotype was seen ten or more times. The rearrangement uses TRBV6-5 and TRBJ2-5; 7 bases align to TRBD1. CDR3 length: 17 amino acids. Germline trimming cut 5 bases from V and 5 bases from J; bases unmatched to any gene: 17. Germline loops: CDR1 MNHEY, CDR2 SVGAGI. CDR3 sequence reads: CASSGLTGTHPRETQYF. DNA of the CDR3: TGTGCCAGCAGTGGCTTGACAGGGACGCACCCAAGGGAGACCCAGTACTTC.

Comments on this clonotype: This sequence may be a read error, since a much larger clone differs from it by one base. The chain couples TRBV7-9 to TRBJ2-2; D gene unclear. Trimming took 4 bases from V and 4 from J, leaving 16 bases between them. CDR3 length equals 16 residues. CDR1 and CDR2 (germline): SEHNR, FQNEAQ (reference sequence). This CDR3 reads CASSSSGHGFTGELFF. The CDR3 DNA sequence: TGTGCCAGCAGCTCAAGTGGTCACGGCTTCACCGGGGAGCTGTTTTTT.

J is TRBJ2-2 and V is TRBV19; D may be TRBD1 (5 bases). The CDR3 contains 16 residues. V gave up 7 bases and J gave up 0 bases, with 15 bases separating them. CDR1 is LNHDA and CDR2 is SQIVND in the germline V gene (reference sequence). The CDR3 here is CASNRRASANTGELFF. CDR3 DNA: TGTGCCAGTAATCGCAGGGCCAGTGCGAACACCGGGGAGCTGTTTTTT.

The V gene is TRBV20-1, the J gene TRBJ2-2; D call uncertain. The CDR3 is 14 residues long. Trimming stripped 4 bases from V and 0 bases from J, with 9 bases between. Germline V lookup: CDR1 DFQATT, CDR2 SNEGSKA (reference sequence). CDR3 sequence (DNA): TGCAGTGCTACTGACAAGGCGAACACCGGGGAGCTGTTTTTT. Its translation is CSATDKANTGELFF.

The genes are TRBV30 and TRBJ1-4; TRBD1 might be the D (6 bases). The CDR3 is 14 amino acids. Trimming stripped 1 base from V and 6 bases from J, with 12 bases between. CDR1 GTSNPN and CDR2 SVGIG come from the germline V gene (reference sequence). The chain's CDR3 is CAWSGGQWDEKLFF. CDR3 in DNA: TGTGCCTGGAGTGGCGGACAGTGGGATGAAAAACTGTTTTTT.

The V and J genes are TRBV10-3 and TRBJ1-3, with TRBD1 as a possible D gene (6 bases). Germline V lookup: CDR1 ENHRY, CDR2 SYGVKD. V was trimmed by 6 bases and J by 8 bases, leaving 26 bases between them. CDR3 length equals 17 residues. This CDR3 is CAIRGYRDTNYGYTIYF. The CDR3 nucleotides are TGTGCCATCAGAGGCTACAGGGACACTAACTATGGCTACACCATATATTTT.

This chain joins TRBV29-1 and TRBJ1-1, with D possibly being TRBD1 (5 bases). Germline V gives CDR1 SQVTM, CDR2 ANQGSEA. The CDR3 consists of 10 residues. Trimming left V 6 bases short and J 10 bases short, with 12 bases between. CDR3 DNA: TGCAGCGTGCCACGGGGGGGAGCTTTCTTT. Encoded protein: CSVPRGGAFF.

Ten or more counts support this clonotype. V usage is TRBV7-9 and J usage is TRBJ2-7; 7 bases align to TRBD1. CDR1 SEHNR and CDR2 FQNEAQ come from the germline V gene (reference sequence). The CDR3 is 15 amino acids. Trimming cost V 5 bases and J 1 base; bases outside gene matches: 8. CDR3 coding DNA: TGTGCCAGCAGCCTAGGGACAGAGAGTTCCTACGAGCAGTACTTC. This encodes CASSLGTESSYEQYF.

The V call is TRBV11-1, the J call TRBJ1-1, with D possibly being TRBD1 (6 bases). The CDR3 loop spans 14 amino acids. V was pared by 4 bases and J by 1 base, with 10 bases between. CDR1 is SGHAT and CDR2 is FQDESV in the germline V gene (reference sequence). CDR3 nucleotides: TGTGCCAGCAGCTCACCGGACAGGAACACTGAAGCTTTCTTT. Amino acids: CASSSPDRNTEAFF.

There are many counts of this clonotype. The chain combines TRBV19 with TRBJ1-6; D is unresolved. V lost 6 bases and J lost 8, with 5 bases in between. This CDR3 contains 11 residues. The germline V gene encodes CDR1 LNHDA and CDR2 SQIVND (reference sequence). The CDR3: CASSSDSPLHF. CDR3 nucleotides: TGTGCCAGTAGCTCAGATTCACCCCTCCACTTT.

With regard to this clonotype: Since a much larger clone is just one base distant, this may be a read error. The chain couples TRBV19 to TRBJ1-3; D is unresolved. CDR1 and CDR2 from the germline V gene are LNHDA and SQIVND (reference sequence). CDR3 length: 14 amino acids. The CDR3 loop is CASTISSSGSTIYF. CDR3 nucleotide sequence: TGTGCCAGCACGATTTCTTCATCTGGAAGCACCATATATTTT. Together with reference TRBV19 and TRBJ1-3, the CDR3 gives the full variable domain: DGGITQSPKYLFRKEGQNVTLSCEQNLNHDAMYWYRQDPGQGLRLIYYSQIVNDFQKGDIAEGYSVSREKKESFPLTVTSAQKNPTAFYLCASTISSSGSTIYFGEGSWLTVV.

The table lists this clonotype with many counts. The chain joins TRBV6-5 to TRBJ2-5; D gene ambiguous. Trimming took off 0 bases at V and 2 bases at J, with 7 bases between the two ends. The CDR3 is made up of 14 amino acids. Germline CDR1 and CDR2: MNHEY and SVGAGI. CDR3 sequence (DNA): TGTGCCAGCAGTTACTCGAAGAGGCAAGAGACCCAGTACTTC. This encodes CASSYSKRQETQYF.

This clonotype was counted ten times or more. The chain has TRBV7-2 and TRBJ1-1; D ambiguous. Germline CDR1 reads SGHTA; CDR2 reads FQGNSA. V lost 5 bases and J 0 bases, leaving 10 bases between the germline ends. The CDR3 loop spans 14 amino acids. The CDR3 region is CASSDSTLNTEAFF. The CDR3 region has the DNA TGTGCCAGCAGCGATTCGACCTTGAACACTGAAGCTTTCTTT.

This chain links TRBV10-2 with TRBJ1-1; D is undetermined. V dropped 4 bases and J dropped 3 bases, with 9 bases sitting between them. The CDR3 totals 13 residues. Per the germline V gene, CDR1 is WSHSY and CDR2 is SAAADI. The CDR3 loop is CASSVTEDTEAFF. DNA for the CDR3: TGCGCCAGCAGTGTGACGGAGGACACTGAAGCTTTCTTT.

This clonotype has at least ten counts. The chain joins TRBV20-1 to TRBJ2-7; 9 bases match TRBD1. Trimming took 3 bases from V and 0 from J; bases not matched to a gene: 3. There are 14 residues in the CDR3. Germline assignment: CDR1 DFQATT and CDR2 SNEGSKA (reference sequence). In nucleotides, the CDR3 is TGCAGTGCTAGTCCGACAGGGGGCTCCTACGAGCAGTACTTC. Its translation is CSASPTGGSYEQYF.

This chain joins TRBV7-9 and TRBJ2-2; 11 bases are a match to TRBD2. The CDR3 consists of 18 residues. The J segment lost 6 bases and the V segment lost 5 bases, leaving 14 bases of the junction unmatched. The germline gives CDR1 SEHNR, CDR2 FQNEAQ (reference sequence). CDR3 protein: CASSPLPISGGAPGELFF. DNA for the CDR3: TGTGCCAGCAGCCCCCTACCCATTAGCGGGGGGGCTCCCGGGGAGCTGTTTTTT.

This clonotype was observed at least ten times. The rearrangement uses TRBV19 and TRBJ1-6, with TRBD1 identical over 9 bases. With V trimmed by 9 bases and J by 9 bases, 12 bases remained unmatched. The CDR3 has 15 residues. CDR1 and CDR2 from the germline V gene are LNHDA and SQIVND (reference sequence). The CDR3 DNA is TGTGCCAGCACCTCTGAGACAGGGGGACGTTCACCCCTCCACTTT. Its protein is CASTSETGGRSPLHF.

In its sample, this clonotype was seen many times. This chain connects TRBV9 to TRBJ2-7; 7 nucleotides match TRBD1. This CDR3 is 13 amino acids long. The junction had 4 bases not matched to a gene; V was cut back by 4 bases and J by 3 bases. Germline CDR1 reads SGDLS; CDR2 reads YYNGEE. The DNA of the CDR3 is TGTGCCAGCAGCCCTCGGACAGGCTACGAGCAGTACTTC. The encoded protein is CASSPRTGYEQYF.

This clonotype has more than one count but fewer than ten. V and J are TRBV7-8 and TRBJ2-7, with D tentatively TRBD2 (6 bases). The length of the CDR3 is 14 residues. V was trimmed by 5 bases and J by 4 bases, leaving 15 bases between them. The V gene's germline CDR1 is SGHVS and CDR2 FQNEAQ. The CDR3 DNA is TGTGCCAGCAGCCAATTCCGTGGAGGGTACGAGCAGTACTTC. Its protein product is CASSQFRGGYEQYF.

Note on this clonotype: The junction departs from the called germline gene at one end, perhaps through a read error. The chain carries TRBV7-9 and TRBJ1-4; D is perhaps TRBD1 (6 bases). This CDR3 has 13 residues. Germline CDR1 and CDR2: SEHNR and FQNEAQ (reference sequence). This chain's CDR3 is CASSFRDTEKLFF. DNA of the CDR3: TGTGCCAGCAGCTTCCGGGACACCGAAAAACTGTTCTTT.

This clonotype showed up just a few times. The J gene is TRBJ1-1, the V gene TRBV6-6; D might be TRBD1 (6 bases). Germline-derived CDR1 and CDR2 are MNHNY and SVGAGI (reference sequence). This CDR3 has 12 amino acids. Trimming took 6 bases from V and 10 from J, leaving 15 bases between them. The CDR3 is CASRGGEDLAFF. For the CDR3, the DNA is TGTGCCAGCAGGGGGGGCGAAGATCTAGCTTTCTTT.

This chain links TRBV7-9 with TRBJ2-7; TRBD2 aligns across 7 bases. The CDR3 totals 14 residues. Germline V gene data show CDR1 as SEHNR and CDR2 as FQNEAQ (reference sequence). With 6 bases clipped from V and 7 bases from J, the junction kept 12 bases outside the gene matches. CDR3 in amino acids: CASRSSGAHNEQYF. DNA for the CDR3: TGTGCCAGCAGATCTAGCGGAGCCCACAATGAGCAGTACTTC.

On this clonotype itself: One base away lies a much larger clone, so this may be a sequencing read error. The V call is TRBV2, the J call TRBJ2-2; the match to TRBD2 covers 11 bases. The germline gives CDR1 SNHLY, CDR2 FYNNEI. The CDR3 contains 14 residues. The CDR3 loop reads CASSKGTSGQELSF. DNA of the CDR3: TGTGCCAGCAGCAAGGGGACTAGCGGCCAGGAGCTGTCTTTT.

The CDR3 protein is CASSLAVASTEAFF. CDR3 sequence (DNA): TGTGCCAGCAGCTTAGCGGTGGCGAGCACTGAAGCTTTCTTT. The rearrangement links TRBV7-2 to TRBJ1-1, with D unresolved. Germline assignment: CDR1 SGHTA and CDR2 FQGNSA. The CDR3 is made up of 14 amino acids. V lost 0 bases and J lost 4, with 9 bases in between.

The chain carries TRBV7-3 and TRBJ2-3; TRBD1 matches at 9 bases. The CDR3 loop spans 17 amino acids. Unmatched junction bases numbered 10, after V lost 5 bases and J lost 1 base. The germline V gene has CDR1 SGHTA and CDR2 FQGTGA. The CDR3 nucleotides are TGTGCCAGCAGCCCAGCACAGGGGGCGCACGGCACAGATACGCAGTATTTT. Amino acid sequence: CASSPAQGAHGTDTQYF.